A selection of T cell receptor beta chains follows, all from one sample in a study of cytomegalovirus exposure and HLA in healthy donors. Assay: immunoSEQ multiplex PCR; the TCRdb copy retains only in-frame clones and omits some. The sample includes roughly 160,000 clones, 60% to 80% of them seen just once. Sequences were obtained from PBMCs. The receptors stem from a middle-aged woman in good health and CMV-seropositive. Both conserved end residues are part of each CDR3. The order of the fields is CDR3 protein, CDR3 DNA, D gene, CDR3 length, J gene, V gene, clone size. The D gene is left open where the match is weak. The size entry is marked missing in some rows and otherwise reads once, few, many or a size class.

CDR3 protein: CSVYNGFEAFF; CDR3 DNA: TGCAGCGTATATAACGGGTTCGAAGCTTTCTTT; D gene: NA; CDR3 length: 11; J gene: TRBJ1-1; V gene: TRBV29-1; clone size: NA
CDR3 protein: CATSGLVGETQYF; CDR3 DNA: TGTGCCACGTCCGGACTAGTGGGGGAGACCCAGTACTTC; D gene: TRBD2; CDR3 length: 13; J gene: TRBJ2-5; V gene: TRBV27; clone size: NA
CDR3 protein: CASRSQGLGRDRTDTQYF; CDR3 DNA: TGTGCCAGCAGGTCACAGGGTCTTGGCCGAGACCGCACAGATACGCAGTATTTT; D gene: NA; CDR3 length: 18; J gene: TRBJ2-3; V gene: TRBV7-9; clone size: few
CDR3 protein: CASSSSLLAGLNEQFF; CDR3 DNA: TGTGCCAGCAGCTCTTCCCTACTAGCGGGTCTCAATGAGCAGTTCTTC; D gene: TRBD2; CDR3 length: 16; J gene: TRBJ2-1; V gene: TRBV7-2; clone size: few
CDR3 protein: CASSSSGLAGGGEQYF; CDR3 DNA: TGTGCCAGCAGCTCATCTGGGCTAGCGGGAGGTGGTGAGCAGTACTTC; D gene: TRBD2; CDR3 length: 16; J gene: TRBJ2-7; V gene: TRBV11-2; clone size: NA
CDR3 protein: CASQTARATNEKLFF; CDR3 DNA: TGTGCCAGCCAGACAGCGCGAGCAACTAATGAAAAACTGTTTTTT; D gene: NA; CDR3 length: 15; J gene: TRBJ1-4; V gene: TRBV19; clone size: NA
CDR3 protein: CASGPNSPLHF; CDR3 DNA: TGTGCCAGCGGTCCGAATTCACCCCTCCACTTT; D gene: NA; CDR3 length: 11; J gene: TRBJ1-6; V gene: TRBV19; clone size: NA
CDR3 protein: CASSPTGNQPQHF; CDR3 DNA: TGTGCCAGCAGTCCGACAGGCAATCAGCCCCAGCATTTT; D gene: NA; CDR3 length: 13; J gene: TRBJ1-5; V gene: TRBV6-5; clone size: NA
CDR3 protein: CAISDGGSFHEQFF; CDR3 DNA: TGTGCCATCAGTGATGGCGGGAGTTTCCATGAGCAGTTCTTC; D gene: TRBD2; CDR3 length: 14; J gene: TRBJ2-1; V gene: TRBV10-3; clone size: NA
CDR3 protein: CASSVEQFSGANVLTF; CDR3 DNA: TGCGCCAGCAGTGTCGAGCAATTTTCTGGGGCCAACGTCCTGACTTTC; D gene: NA; CDR3 length: 16; J gene: TRBJ2-6; V gene: TRBV10-2; clone size: NA
CDR3 protein: CSVKQGAGEKLFF; CDR3 DNA: TGCAGCGTTAAACAGGGGGCGGGTGAAAAACTGTTTTTT; D gene: TRBD1; CDR3 length: 13; J gene: TRBJ1-4; V gene: TRBV29-1; clone size: NA
CDR3 protein: CASSSASGNYEQYF; CDR3 DNA: TGTGCCAGCAGCAGCGCTAGCGGTAACTACGAGCAGTACTTC; D gene: TRBD2; CDR3 length: 14; J gene: TRBJ2-7; V gene: TRBV11-2; clone size: NA
CDR3 protein: CASSERDFSGNTIYF; CDR3 DNA: TGTGCCAGCAGTGAAAGAGATTTCTCTGGAAACACCATATATTTT; D gene: NA; CDR3 length: 15; J gene: TRBJ1-3; V gene: TRBV6-1; clone size: NA
CDR3 protein: CASGLVHGQGKGNNQPQHF; CDR3 DNA: TGTGCTAGTGGTTTGGTACATGGACAGGGGAAAGGAAACAATCAGCCCCAGCATTTT; D gene: TRBD1; CDR3 length: 19; J gene: TRBJ1-5; V gene: TRBV12-5; clone size: NA
CDR3 protein: CASCRVLSYEQYF; CDR3 DNA: TGTGCCAGCTGCAGGGTACTCTCCTACGAGCAGTACTTC; D gene: NA; CDR3 length: 13; J gene: TRBJ2-7; V gene: TRBV28; clone size: NA
CDR3 protein: CASSPLQGGTEAFF; CDR3 DNA: TGCGCCAGCAGTCCCCTACAGGGGGGCACTGAAGCTTTCTTT; D gene: TRBD1; CDR3 length: 14; J gene: TRBJ1-1; V gene: TRBV5-1; clone size: once
CDR3 protein: CASSYSGAYEQYF; CDR3 DNA: TGTGCCAGCAGTTATTCAGGGGCTTACGAGCAGTACTTC; D gene: NA; CDR3 length: 13; J gene: TRBJ2-7; V gene: TRBV27; clone size: NA
CDR3 protein: CSVDRGNYGYTF; CDR3 DNA: TGCAGCGTGGACAGGGGTAACTATGGCTACACCTTC; D gene: TRBD1; CDR3 length: 12; J gene: TRBJ1-2; V gene: TRBV29-1; clone size: NA
CDR3 protein: CASSPNRQGDAGNTIYF; CDR3 DNA: TGTGCCAGCTCACCAAATCGGCAGGGCGATGCTGGAAACACCATATATTTT; D gene: NA; CDR3 length: 17; J gene: TRBJ1-3; V gene: TRBV18; clone size: NA
CDR3 protein: CASSLSSWETQYF; CDR3 DNA: TGTGCCAGCAGCTTAAGTAGTTGGGAGACCCAGTACTTC; D gene: NA; CDR3 length: 13; J gene: TRBJ2-5; V gene: TRBV7-2; clone size: once
CDR3 protein: CASSFGGDTEAFF; CDR3 DNA: TGCGCCAGCAGCTTCGGAGGGGACACTGAAGCTTTCTTT; D gene: NA; CDR3 length: 13; J gene: TRBJ1-1; V gene: TRBV5-1; clone size: NA
CDR3 protein: CASSLSGGFYGYTF; CDR3 DNA: TGTGCCAGCAGTTTATCGGGAGGGTTCTATGGCTACACCTTC; D gene: NA; CDR3 length: 14; J gene: TRBJ1-2; V gene: TRBV27; clone size: NA
CDR3 protein: CASAGDRGRLAGIVPNNEQFF; CDR3 DNA: TGTGCCAGCGCCGGGGACAGGGGACGACTAGCGGGAATCGTCCCAAACAATGAGCAGTTCTTC; D gene: NA; CDR3 length: 21; J gene: TRBJ2-1; V gene: TRBV27; clone size: NA
CDR3 protein: CASLTGIPSTNEKLFF; CDR3 DNA: TGTGCCAGCTTAACAGGGATCCCCTCAACTAATGAAAAACTGTTTTTT; D gene: NA; CDR3 length: 16; J gene: TRBJ1-4; V gene: TRBV19; clone size: few
CDR3 protein: CASSLFSGTPSYEQYF; CDR3 DNA: TGTGCCAGCAGCTTATTCAGCGGCACCCCCTCCTACGAGCAGTACTTC; D gene: NA; CDR3 length: 16; J gene: TRBJ2-7; V gene: TRBV7-9; clone size: NA
CDR3 protein: CASRFQGFKNTEAFF; CDR3 DNA: TGTGCCAGCAGATTTCAGGGGTTCAAGAACACTGAAGCTTTCTTT; D gene: NA; CDR3 length: 15; J gene: TRBJ1-1; V gene: TRBV28; clone size: NA
CDR3 protein: CASSYRQGVNTEAFF; CDR3 DNA: TGTGCCAGCAGCTACCGACAGGGGGTGAACACTGAAGCTTTCTTT; D gene: TRBD1; CDR3 length: 15; J gene: TRBJ1-1; V gene: TRBV7-3; clone size: NA
CDR3 protein: CSANGAFF; CDR3 DNA: TGCAGTGCCAACGGAGCTTTCTTT; D gene: NA; CDR3 length: 8; J gene: TRBJ1-1; V gene: TRBV20-1; clone size: NA
CDR3 protein: CASSSGLGYGYTF; CDR3 DNA: TGCGCCAGCAGTTCAGGGCTGGGCTATGGCTACACCTTC; D gene: NA; CDR3 length: 13; J gene: TRBJ1-2; V gene: TRBV10-2; clone size: NA
CDR3 protein: CASSLIVMNTEAFF; CDR3 DNA: TGTGCCAGCAGTTTAATAGTCATGAACACTGAAGCTTTCTTT; D gene: NA; CDR3 length: 14; J gene: TRBJ1-1; V gene: TRBV28; clone size: NA
CDR3 protein: CARSWETGKNTEAFF; CDR3 DNA: TGTGCCAGAAGCTGGGAGACAGGGAAGAACACTGAAGCTTTCTTT; D gene: TRBD1; CDR3 length: 15; J gene: TRBJ1-1; V gene: TRBV5-3; clone size: few
CDR3 protein: CASSDSLTDTQYF; CDR3 DNA: TGTGCCAGCAGCGACTCGCTGACAGATACGCAGTATTTT; D gene: NA; CDR3 length: 13; J gene: TRBJ2-3; V gene: TRBV6-1; clone size: NA
CDR3 protein: CASSRRGLSNEQFF; CDR3 DNA: TGTGCCAGTAGTAGGCGGGGACTAAGCAATGAGCAGTTCTTC; D gene: TRBD2; CDR3 length: 14; J gene: TRBJ2-1; V gene: TRBV19; clone size: NA
CDR3 protein: CASSRDRLNTEAFF; CDR3 DNA: TGTGCCAGCTCACGGGACAGGTTGAACACTGAAGCTTTCTTT; D gene: TRBD1; CDR3 length: 14; J gene: TRBJ1-1; V gene: TRBV18; clone size: NA
CDR3 protein: CASTSMGREIDYEQYF; CDR3 DNA: TGTGCCAGCACCAGCATGGGGCGGGAGATAGACTACGAGCAGTACTTC; D gene: TRBD2; CDR3 length: 16; J gene: TRBJ2-7; V gene: TRBV28; clone size: NA